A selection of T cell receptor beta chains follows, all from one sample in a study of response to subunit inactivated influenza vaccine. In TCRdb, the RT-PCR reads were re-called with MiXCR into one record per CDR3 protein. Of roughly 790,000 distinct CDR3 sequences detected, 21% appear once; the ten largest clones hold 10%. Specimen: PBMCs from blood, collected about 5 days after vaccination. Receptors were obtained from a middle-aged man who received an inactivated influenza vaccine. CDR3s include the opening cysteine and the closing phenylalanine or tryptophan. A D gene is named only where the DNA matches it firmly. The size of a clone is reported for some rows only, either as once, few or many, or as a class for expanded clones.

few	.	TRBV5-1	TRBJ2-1	TGCGCCAGCAGCTTGGGCGGTACCTCTTCGGGTAATGAGCAGTTCTTC	CASSLGGTSSGNEQFF
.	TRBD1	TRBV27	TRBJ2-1	TGTGCCAGCAGTTTATCTCGGACAGGGGGCCGTAATGAGCAGTTCTTC	CASSLSRTGGRNEQFF
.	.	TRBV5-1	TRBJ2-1	TGCGCCAGCAGCTTGGCCCAGGGCATACGCGATGAGCAGTTCTTC	CASSLAQGIRDEQFF
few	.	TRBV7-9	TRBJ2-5	TGTGCCAGCAGCCACGGGGGACACTTCCAAGAGACCCAGTACTTC	CASSHGGHFQETQYF
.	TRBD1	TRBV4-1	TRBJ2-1	TGCGCCAGCAGCCAGAGACAGGGGTGGAATGAGCAGTTCTTC	CASSQRQGWNEQFF
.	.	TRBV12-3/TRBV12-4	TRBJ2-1	TGTGCCGGTAGTTGGGGGGGCGTCTATCGGCGTAATGTAAGCTCCTACAATGAGCAGTTCTTC	CAGSWGGVYRRNVSSYNEQFF
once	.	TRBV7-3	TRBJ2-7	TGTGCCAGCAGCTTAACGGGGCAGGACGAGCAGTACTTC	CASSLTGQDEQYF
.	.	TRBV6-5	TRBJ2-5	TGTGCCAGAAGTTACTCCTGGGGGGCGGGCGAGGGGACCCAGTACTTC	CARSYSWGAGEGTQYF
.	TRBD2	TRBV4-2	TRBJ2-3	TGTGCCAGCAGCCAAACCTCGACTAGCGACACAGATACGCAGTATTTT	CASSQTSTSDTDTQYF
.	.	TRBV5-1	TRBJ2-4	TGCGCCAGCAGTGGGGCCCCAACGAGAAATAACATTCAGTACTTC	CASSGAPTRNNIQYF
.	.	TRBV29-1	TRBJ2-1	TGCAGCGTGAGGTCCCGGGCGGGCAATGAGCAGTTCTTC	CSVRSRAGNEQFF
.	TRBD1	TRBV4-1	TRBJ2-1	TGCGCCAGCAGCCACCCAACCCTGACAGGGACGCCGTTAAAGAGCTCCTACAATGAGCAGTTCTTC	CASSHPTLTGTPLKSSYNEQFF
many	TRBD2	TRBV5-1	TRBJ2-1	TGCGCCAGCAGCTTTACGGGACTAGCGGGAGATAATGAGCAGTTCTTC	CASSFTGLAGDNEQFF